This T cell receptor (beta chain) is drawn from a study of graft-versus-host responses after intestinal transplantation. Trimming stripped 0 bases from V and 1 base from J, with 13 bases between. The CDR3 contains 16 residues. Germline CDR1 reads SGHRS; CDR2 reads YFSETQ. Method: immunoSEQ multiplex PCR; TCRdb's copy keeps in-frame clones and lacks some. The sample lists about 110,000 clones; 90% to 95% were seen once. Comment on this clone: Its specificity is unknown.

Sequencing used unstimulated CD8+ T cells sorted from spleen or lymph node cells, obtained before transplant. This clonotype was sampled from a human donor who was the organ donor for an intestinal transplant. The chain has TRBV5-1 and TRBJ2-5, with TRBD1 as a possible D gene (6 bases). For the CDR3, the DNA is TGCGCCAGCAGCTTGGCTATCAGGGGTGGCCAAGAGACCCAGTACTTC. This sequence encodes CASSLAIRGGQETQYF.